These T cell receptor beta chains were read from a single sample in a study of shared clonotypes between healthy human individuals. Clones were sequenced by immunoSEQ multiplex PCR, and TCRdb holds only the in-frame ones, with some missing. The sample lists about 2.4 million clones, over 85% occurring once. The sample taken for sequencing was naive CD4+ T cells sorted from blood. Receptors were obtained from a young man in good health. Both conserved end residues are part of each CDR3. The D gene is left open where the match is weak. Clone size is shown for a subset of rows, as once, few, many or a class of expanded clone.

V,size,D,CDR3
TRBV6-5,.,.,CASSPQAAGKDEQYF
TRBV7-9,.,.,CASSLGYSNQPQHF
TRBV7-8,.,TRBD2,CASSLNAGGLWGEVDTQYF
TRBV29-1,.,.,CSVDLLNEQFF
TRBV9,few,TRBD2,CASSVATSGRAGETQYF
TRBV21-1,.,.,CASSRRGTHYEQYF
TRBV6-6,.,.,CASSLYGTLINEQFF
TRBV7-8,.,TRBD1,CASSQDRGRNIQYF
TRBV4-1,.,.,CASSQGRSPQETQYF
TRBV19,.,TRBD2,CASSIWGYGGEETQYF
TRBV18,.,.,CASSPPGTNNQPQHF
TRBV25-1,.,TRBD2,CASAKTSGRVYNEQFF